This T cell receptor beta chain was captured in a study of blood T cell repertoires in COVID-19. Across the whole study: Collection of acute and convalescent COVID-19 samples took place in the United States, Italy and Spain. T cells, B-cell-depleted T cells, or PBMCs provided the cDNA or gDNA that served as material.

The junction had 5 bases not matched to a gene; V was cut back by 3 bases and J by 3 bases. Germline V gives CDR1 MNHNS, CDR2 SASEGT. The CDR3 runs 14 residues. As handled by the study authors: Reference gene primer amplification yielded estimated nucleated cell counts. Clones were read by immunoSEQ multiplex PCR, and TCRdb kept only the in-frame ones, dropping some. V and J calls and clone size are as listed in that table; D and trimming were resolved from the DNA. The sample holds some 100,000 clones, approximately 86% seen once. The sequenced sample was peripheral blood. The origin of this receptor is a woman in her 70s with acute or convalescent COVID-19. The V gene is TRBV6-1, the J gene TRBJ2-7, with TRBD1 matching over 7 bases. The CDR3 loop reads CASSDETGIYEQYF. DNA of the CDR3: TGTGCCAGCAGTGATGAGACAGGGATCTACGAGCAGTACTTC.